This TCR beta chain was identified in a study of shared clonotypes between healthy human individuals. The wider study: A couple of women and three men aged 18 to 49 served as donors.

Using immunoSEQ multiplex PCR, the repertoire was profiled, and TCRdb retains in-frame clones only, with some absent. The sample carries nearly 1,000,000 clones, approximately 76% recorded once. Note on this clone: Its antigen remains unknown.

General study findings and limits: Naive CD4 clonotype sharing across several donors was around 5%. Naive subsets tended to show greater estimated richness than memory subsets. Clonotypes shared by all four sorted-subset donors had higher generation probabilities than non-shared clonotypes.

The length of the CDR3 is 16 residues. The germline gives CDR1 KGHSH, CDR2 LQKENI. Trimming pared 3 bases from V and 3 bases from J, leaving 15 bases between. The rearrangement joins TRBV18 to TRBJ2-1; D may be TRBD2 (6 bases). This TCR derives from a man younger than 35 in good health. Material for sequencing was memory CD4+ T cells sorted from blood. Noted subset: CD45RA-negative fraction. CDR3 protein: CASSPAPVTSYNEQFF. For the CDR3, the DNA is TGTGCCAGCTCACCCGCACCAGTGACTAGCTACAATGAGCAGTTCTTC.